This T cell receptor beta chain was recorded in a study of T-cell reconstitution after alpha-beta-depleted transplantation in children. Whole-study results and caveats: When one year had passed after transplant, most T-cell counts and diversity came from newly produced T cells. The study reportedly traced alpha-beta T cells about two months after transplant to several hundred expanded graft clones. Elevated TCRbeta diversity at day 60 was traced, in some patients, to surviving recipient T cells and thymic progenitors.

With respect to this clonotype: What it binds is not known.

V was clipped by 3 bases and J by 4 bases, with 28 bases between them. CDR3 size: 18 residues. The germline V gene encodes CDR1 DFQATT and CDR2 SNEGSKA (reference sequence). As it was prepared, the TCRbeta library received unique molecular identifiers. TCRdb reprocessed the PCR reads with MiXCR, giving one entry per CDR3 protein. Among around 440,000 distinct CDR3 sequences listed, more than 9% were seen once. Source: PBMCs, taken before TCRalphabeta/CD19-depleted stem cell transplant. The rearrangement uses TRBV20-1 and TRBJ2-7; the D gene is possibly TRBD2 (5 bases). This sequence originates from a child aged 2 to 9 with inherited bone marrow failure, due to receive a stem cell transplant. CDR3 sequence reads: CSASSPAGLAREWYEQYF. The CDR3 DNA is TGCAGTGCTAGTTCTCCTGCAGGCTTAGCGAGAGAATGGTACGAGCAGTACTTC.